The 31 T cell receptor beta chains below come from one sample, sequenced in a study of cytomegalovirus exposure and HLA in healthy donors. The PCR contained 60 Vbeta and 13 Jbeta primers. Assay used: immunoSEQ multiplex PCR; TCRdb lists only in-frame clones, some missing. The listing records some 70,000 clones. Sequenced material: PBMCs. Receptors were obtained from a female donor in good health and CMV-seropositive.

The J gene is TRBJ2-2, the V gene TRBV4-2; 7 bases align to TRBD1. With 0 bases clipped from V and 3 bases from J, the junction kept 4 bases outside the gene matches. The CDR3 totals 16 residues. The germline V gene has CDR1 LGHNA and CDR2 YNFKEQ. The CDR3 nucleotides are TGTGCCAGCAGCCAAGAACCAGGGGGAGACACCGGGGAGCTGTTTTTT. Protein sequence: CASSQEPGGDTGELFF.

V usage is TRBV5-1 and J usage is TRBJ1-1; D possibly corresponds to TRBD1 (6 bases). Per germline, CDR1 SGHRS and CDR2 YFSETQ. V was trimmed by 6 bases and J by 4 bases, leaving 13 bases between them. There are 13 residues in the CDR3. CDR3 amino acids: CASTRGGPTEAFF. DNA for the CDR3: TGCGCCAGCACCCGGGGGGGGCCCACTGAAGCTTTCTTT.

The genes are TRBV19 and TRBJ2-3; 10 positions match TRBD2. The CDR3 covers 16 residues. The junction had 12 bases not matched to a gene; V was cut back by 7 bases and J by 5 bases. The germline gives CDR1 LNHDA, CDR2 SQIVND (reference sequence). This chain's CDR3 is CASTLAGGGIQDTQYF. CDR3 bases: TGTGCCAGTACTTTAGCGGGAGGCGGGATTCAAGATACGCAGTATTTT.

The chain combines TRBV4-1 with TRBJ2-5; TRBD1 might be the D (7 bases). This CDR3 region has 16 residues. V dropped 0 bases and J dropped 9 bases, with 20 bases sitting between them. CDR1 is MGHRA and CDR2 is YSYEKL in the germline V gene. The CDR3 region is CASSQDLLTPRGAQYF. The CDR3 DNA is TGCGCCAGCAGCCAAGATCTGCTAACCCCCAGGGGGGCCCAGTACTTC.

V is TRBV18 and J is TRBJ1-1, with D hard to call. Germline V gene sequence: CDR1 KGHSH, CDR2 LQKENI. V lost 0 bases to trimming and J lost 1 base, with 9 bases between them. CDR3 length: 15 residues. The CDR3 DNA reads as TGTGCCAGCTCACCACCCTCACAGAGGAACACTGAAGCTTTCTTT. Residues: CASSPPSQRNTEAFF.

The chain couples TRBV7-2 to TRBJ2-4; the match to TRBD2 covers 9 bases. The V segment lost 5 bases and the J segment 7 bases; nucleotides outside the gene matches: 9. The CDR3 is 15 amino acids. CDR1 is SGHTA and CDR2 is FQGNSA in the germline V gene. CDR3 protein: CASSTAPGTSNIQYF. The DNA of the CDR3 is TGTGCCAGCAGCACAGCACCCGGGACTAGCAACATTCAGTACTTC.

This chain links TRBV5-8 with TRBJ1-6; tentatively, D is TRBD1 (6 bases). The V end lost 3 bases, the J end lost 11 bases, and 15 bases lay between the germline ends. Germline lookup yields CDR1 SGHTS and CDR2 YDEGEE. This CDR3 contains 14 residues. As DNA, the CDR3 is TGTGCCAGCAGCTCCGGGGAGGGGGTAGCACCCCTCCACTTT. Residues: CASSSGEGVAPLHF.

The V gene is TRBV4-3, the J gene TRBJ1-4, with TRBD1 matching 9 bases. J gave up 7 bases and V 1 base, and 13 bases lay outside the gene matches. CDR3 length: 18 amino acids. Germline-derived CDR1 and CDR2 are LGHNA and YSLEER. The CDR3 nucleotides read TGCGCCAGCAGCCAAGGTGGGACAGGGAGGATGGGCCGTGAAAAACTGTTTTTT. Protein sequence: CASSQGGTGRMGREKLFF.

The chain recombines TRBV9 with TRBJ2-3; a weak D match, TRBD2 (5 bases). The ends were cut back, 3 bases at V and 2 bases at J, with 22 bases in the middle. Germline-derived CDR1 and CDR2 are SGDLS and YYNGEE. The CDR3 spans 18 residues. CDR3 loop: CASSAVDRRDRDTDTQYF. The DNA of the CDR3 is TGTGCCAGCAGCGCAGTCGACCGACGGGATAGAGACACAGATACGCAGTATTTT.

The rearrangement joins TRBV7-9 to TRBJ2-7, with D possibly being TRBD1 (6 bases). Per germline, CDR1 SEHNR and CDR2 FQNEAQ (reference sequence). The CDR3 is made up of 13 amino acids. Trimming took off 3 bases at V and 5 bases at J, with 11 bases between the two ends. Written as DNA, the CDR3 is TGTGCCAGCAGCTTTCCGGACAGAGACGAGCAGTACTTC. Translated, it gives CASSFPDRDEQYF.

This chain links TRBV7-9 with TRBJ2-7; a possible D gene is TRBD2 (6 bases). Germline loops: CDR1 SEHNR, CDR2 FQNEAQ (reference sequence). V dropped 5 bases and J dropped 1 base, with 9 bases sitting between them. This CDR3 has 13 amino acids. The CDR3 sequence is CASSPGTSYEQYF. Written as DNA, the CDR3 is TGTGCCAGCAGCCCCGGGACTTCCTACGAGCAGTACTTC.

The chain recombines TRBV9 with TRBJ1-5, with 7 bases matching TRBD1. Unmatched junction bases numbered 3, after V lost 0 bases and J lost 3 bases. CDR3 length equals 15 residues. Looked up from germline, CDR1 is SGDLS and CDR2 is YYNGEE. Here the CDR3 reads CASSVGEGANQPQHF. The CDR3 nucleotides read TGTGCCAGCAGCGTAGGAGAGGGGGCCAATCAGCCCCAGCATTTT.

The rearrangement joins TRBV19 to TRBJ1-5; 7 nucleotides match TRBD1. J gave up 1 base and V 7 bases, and 7 bases lay outside the gene matches. The CDR3 spans 15 residues. The germline V gene encodes CDR1 LNHDA and CDR2 SQIVND (reference sequence). The CDR3 coding sequence is TGTGCCAGTACCTTCAGGGGACAGAGCAATCAGCCCCAGCATTTT. It specifies CASTFRGQSNQPQHF.

V and J are TRBV6-4 and TRBJ1-2; 8 nucleotides line up with TRBD1. There are 13 residues in the CDR3. Germline V gives CDR1 MRHNA, CDR2 SNTAGT. V shed 7 bases and J 4 bases; nucleotides not matched to a gene: 5. Here the CDR3 DNA reads TGTGCCAGCAAACAAGACAGGGGCTATGGCTACACCTTC. This codes for CASKQDRGYGYTF.

This chain connects TRBV11-2 to TRBJ2-1, with 7 bases identical to TRBD2. Per germline, CDR1 SGHAT and CDR2 FQNNGV. The ends lost 3 bases at V and 3 bases at J; junction bases unmatched: 11. CDR3 length: 17 amino acids. Here the CDR3 reads CASSFTRGRSFYNEQFF. The CDR3 DNA reads TGTGCCAGCAGCTTTACTCGCGGGAGAAGTTTCTACAATGAGCAGTTCTTC.

V usage is TRBV9 and J usage is TRBJ2-7; D might be TRBD2 (6 bases). The ends were cut back, 0 bases at V and 3 bases at J, with 13 bases in the middle. Germline values: CDR1 SGDLS, CDR2 YYNGEE. The CDR3 length is 15 residues. The CDR3 DNA follows: TGTGCCAGCAGCGTAGCCCCAGCGGGTCACTACGAGCAGTACTTC. Translation: CASSVAPAGHYEQYF.

The chain joins TRBV5-4 to TRBJ2-1; TRBD2 is a possible D gene (6 bases). Germline lookup yields CDR1 SGHNT and CDR2 YYREEE (reference sequence). The V and J ends lost 7 bases and 7 bases respectively, with 9 bases between them. The CDR3 is 11 residues long. The CDR3 region is CASAGRNEQFF. Written as DNA, the CDR3 is TGTGCCAGCGCGGGGAGAAATGAGCAGTTCTTC.

This rearrangement joins TRBV27 to TRBJ2-5; D perhaps matches TRBD2 (6 bases). The germline gives CDR1 MNHEY, CDR2 SMNVEV (reference sequence). The CDR3 has 14 residues. V was trimmed by 0 bases and J by 5 bases, leaving 10 bases between them. DNA of the CDR3: TGTGCCAGCAGTTTATCGGGGACTTGGGAGACCCAGTACTTC. Its protein product is CASSLSGTWETQYF.

A word on this clone: Other DNA sequences in this specimen translate into the identical CDR3. The rearrangement links TRBV5-1 to TRBJ2-1; 9 bases align to TRBD1. With V trimmed by 4 bases and J by 2 bases, 4 bases remained unmatched. The CDR3 runs to 15 residues. Germline CDR1 and CDR2: SGHRS and YFSETQ. The CDR3 here is CASSLGQGTYNEQFF. The CDR3 region has the DNA TGCGCCAGCAGCCTGGGACAGGGAACCTACAATGAGCAGTTCTTC.

This sequence joins TRBV5-1 and TRBJ2-1, with D possibly TRBD1 on 6 matching bases. The CDR3 has 15 residues. The V end was cut by 4 bases, the J end by 1 base, with 12 bases between. Per germline, CDR1 SGHRS and CDR2 YFSETQ. CDR3 region: CASSPNQGSYNEQFF. CDR3 coding DNA: TGCGCCAGCAGCCCCAACCAGGGGTCCTACAATGAGCAGTTCTTC.

The chain carries TRBV7-6 and TRBJ2-1, with TRBD2 identical over 10 bases. Germline CDR1 reads SGHVS; CDR2 reads FNYEAQ. With V trimmed by 4 bases and J by 10 bases, 7 bases remained unmatched. This CDR3 is 14 amino acids long. The CDR3 DNA sequence: TGTGCCAGCAGCTCCCTGTTAGCGGGGGGCGAGCAGTTCTTC. This codes for CASSSLLAGGEQFF.

The V and J genes are TRBV4-1 and TRBJ2-3, with 7 nucleotides matching TRBD2. There are 15 residues in the CDR3. Unmatched junction bases numbered 6, after V lost 6 bases and J lost 0 bases. CDR1 and CDR2 from the germline V gene are MGHRA and YSYEKL. The CDR3 DNA reads TGCGCCAGCAGGAATCTAGCGGTTAGCACAGATACGCAGTATTTT. Translated, it gives CASRNLAVSTDTQYF.

The rearrangement joins TRBV28 to TRBJ1-2; D not resolved. CDR3 length: 14 amino acids. V gave up 10 bases and J gave up 0 bases, with 15 bases separating them. CDR1 is MDHEN, CDR2 SYDVKM, per germline. The CDR3, as DNA: TGTGCCATCCCGACCCGAGGCTCTAACTATGGCTACACCTTC. It translates to CAIPTRGSNYGYTF.

The chain has TRBV29-1 and TRBJ2-3; D possibly corresponds to TRBD2 (5 bases). The germline V gene has CDR1 SQVTM and CDR2 ANQGSEA. Trimming stripped 4 bases from V and 0 bases from J, with 11 bases between. The CDR3 sequence is 14 residues long. In DNA form, the CDR3 reads TGCAGCGTTGCCCCCGGGGTAAGCACAGATACGCAGTATTTT. It specifies CSVAPGVSTDTQYF.

This chain uses TRBV6-5 with TRBJ1-4; D gene unclear. Germline V lookup: CDR1 MNHEY, CDR2 SVGAGI. The ends were cut back, 6 bases at V and 7 bases at J, with 9 bases in the middle. CDR3 length equals 12 residues. The DNA for the CDR3 is TGTGCCAGCAGCCCTCGGGGTGAAAAACTGTTTTTT. Translated: CASSPRGEKLFF.

This chain's CDR3 is CASKPGPYEQYF. CDR3 nucleotide sequence: TGTGCCAGCAAACCGGGTCCCTACGAGCAGTACTTC. V usage is TRBV2 and J usage is TRBJ2-7; D unresolved. The CDR3 covers 12 residues. CDR1 SNHLY and CDR2 FYNNEI come from the germline V gene. The V end lost 7 bases, the J end lost 2 bases, and 9 bases lay between the germline ends. The full variable domain, its missing parts supplied by reference TRBV2 and TRBJ2-7, is EPEVTQTPSHQVTQMGQEVILRCVPISNHLYFYWYRQILGQKVEFLVSFYNNEISEKSEIFDDQFSVERPDGSNFTLKIRSTKLEDSAMYFCASKPGPYEQYFGPGTRLTVT.

This chain links TRBV6-1 with TRBJ1-5; no reliable D call. CDR3 size: 14 residues. Germline loops: CDR1 MNHNS, CDR2 SASEGT. The V gene lost 4 bases and the J gene lost 0 bases, with 7 bases spanning the gap. The CDR3 is CASSGGNSNQPQHF. The CDR3 DNA sequence: TGTGCCAGCAGTGGAGGGAATAGCAATCAGCCCCAGCATTTT.

V gene TRBV7-9 combines with J gene TRBJ2-2; 10 bases map to TRBD1. The CDR3 has 15 residues. Trimming at V came to 4 bases and at J to 5 bases, leaving 4 bases not matched to a gene. Germline V gene data show CDR1 as SEHNR and CDR2 as FQNEAQ (reference sequence). DNA for the CDR3: TGTGCCAGCAGCTGGACAGGGGGAGGAACCGGGGAGCTGTTTTTT. This translates into CASSWTGGGTGELFF.

The J gene is TRBJ2-7, the V gene TRBV23-1, with 8 nucleotides matching TRBD1. TRBV23-1 counts as an open reading frame of uncertain function. The CDR3 contains 19 residues. The V segment lost 3 bases and the J segment 3 bases; nucleotides outside the gene matches: 19. CDR3 loop: CASSHPTLPGDRTRYEQYF. The CDR3 nucleotides are TGCGCCAGCAGTCACCCAACTTTACCCGGGGACAGGACCCGCTACGAGCAGTACTTC.

The rearrangement uses TRBV5-6 and TRBJ2-7; D remains ambiguous. Germline loops: CDR1 SGHDT, CDR2 YYEEEE. The CDR3 runs 14 residues. Trimming stripped 0 bases from V and 3 bases from J, with 10 bases between. CDR3 nucleotides: TGTGCCAGCAGCTTGGGAACTGTACTCTACGAGCAGTACTTC. Protein product: CASSLGTVLYEQYF.

This chain joins TRBV30 and TRBJ2-1, with D uncertain. The germline CDR1 and CDR2 sequences are GTSNPN and SVGIG (reference sequence). The CDR3 contains 14 residues. V dropped 3 bases and J dropped 2 bases, with 11 bases sitting between them. The CDR3, as DNA: TGTGCCTGGAGCACGAGAGCCCCCTACAATGAGCAGTTCTTC. Translating it yields CAWSTRAPYNEQFF. The full variable domain, rest sourced from reference TRBV30 and TRBJ2-1, is SQTIHQWPATLVQPVGSPLSLECTVEGTSNPNLYWYRQAAGRGLQLLFYSVGIGQISSEVPQNLSASRPQDRQFILSSKKLLLSDSGFYLCAWSTRAPYNEQFFGPGTRLTVL.